The clone carrying this TCR beta chain was observed at least ten times. This sample was taken from a study of human T cells and chemical hapten exposure. Researchers extracted total RNA from unfractionated whole blood. The V gene lost 5 bases and the J gene lost 1 base, with 14 bases spanning the gap. The CDR3 has 16 amino acids. Germline-derived CDR1 and CDR2 are SEHNR and FQNEAQ (reference sequence). TCRdb fed the 5' RACE reads into MiXCR, producing one record per CDR3 protein. The table includes about 140,000 distinct CDR3 sequences, 4.1% detected once. V usage is TRBV7-9 and J usage is TRBJ2-2, with D tentatively TRBD1 (5 bases). The receptor's source is a female donor in good health. CDR3 sequence (DNA): TGTGCCAGCAGCACAGGAGAGAGAATGAACACCGGGGAGCTGTTTTTT. This sequence encodes CASSTGERMNTGELFF.